The 27 T cell receptor beta chains below come from one sample, sequenced in a study of cytomegalovirus exposure and HLA in healthy donors. PCR involved 60 Vbeta and 13 Jbeta primers. Assay used: immunoSEQ multiplex PCR; TCRdb lists only in-frame clones, some missing. The sample shows around 70,000 clones, around two thirds of them seen only once. The sequenced material came from PBMCs. The receptors shown here come from a man aged 55 to 70 in good health and CMV-seropositive.

This chain links TRBV5-1 with TRBJ2-3; TRBD1 might be the D (6 bases). The CDR3 is made up of 17 amino acids. Trimming removed 2 bases at V and 0 bases at J, with 16 bases between. Germline V lookup: CDR1 SGHRS, CDR2 YFSETQ. Here the CDR3 reads CASSFSEQGYSTDTQYF. DNA of the CDR3: TGCGCCAGCAGCTTCTCCGAACAGGGTTATAGCACAGATACGCAGTATTTT.

The chain is built from TRBV5-1 and TRBJ2-3, with D perhaps matching TRBD1 (6 bases). Germline-derived CDR1 and CDR2 are SGHRS and YFSETQ. The germline V and J ends were trimmed by 4 bases and 1 base, with 13 bases remaining between them. This CDR3 contains 15 residues. CDR3 in amino acids: CASSTQGLGTDTQYF. The CDR3 DNA sequence: TGCGCCAGCAGCACACAGGGTTTAGGCACAGATACGCAGTATTTT.

The V call is TRBV6-5, the J call TRBJ1-1, with D perhaps matching TRBD1 (6 bases). Germline values: CDR1 MNHEY, CDR2 SVGAGI. CDR3 size: 15 residues. V was cut by 0 bases and J by 1 base, with 9 bases left in between. CDR3 sequence reads: CASSYSQGGNTEAFF. CDR3 DNA sequence: TGTGCCAGCAGTTACTCTCAAGGGGGGAACACTGAAGCTTTCTTT.

V gene TRBV7-9 combines with J gene TRBJ1-4, with a tentative D call TRBD1 (5 bases). V was shortened by 6 bases and J by 0 bases, with 17 bases between the two germline ends. Germline CDR1 SEHNR, CDR2 FQNEAQ (reference sequence). The CDR3 loop spans 17 amino acids. Here the CDR3 reads CASSQDSHLATNEKLFF. Here the CDR3 DNA reads TGTGCCAGCAGTCAAGACAGCCACCTAGCAACTAATGAAAAACTGTTTTTT.

This clone turned up a few times. The chain recombines TRBV4-1 with TRBJ2-7; the match to TRBD2 covers 7 bases. The trim removed 2 bases at V and 6 bases at J, leaving 16 bases unmatched. CDR1 MGHRA and CDR2 YSYEKL come from the germline V gene. This CDR3 is built from 17 residues. The CDR3: CASSQNHGGGPFGEQYF. As DNA, the CDR3 is TGCGCCAGCAGCCAAAACCATGGGGGAGGGCCCTTCGGCGAGCAGTACTTC.

Here the CDR3 reads CASSSGTRRSYNEQFF. The CDR3 DNA reads TGTGCCAGCAGTTCCGGGACTAGGCGGTCCTACAATGAGCAGTTCTTC. The gene calls are TRBV28 and TRBJ2-1, with TRBD2 matching 8 bases. Germline CDR1 is MDHEN and CDR2 is SYDVKM. The CDR3 is made up of 16 amino acids. Losses at the gene ends were 4 bases for V and 1 base for J; bases not matched to a gene: 6.

The chain recombines TRBV2 with TRBJ1-1; 7 nucleotides align to TRBD1. CDR1 and CDR2 (germline): SNHLY, FYNNEI. The CDR3 consists of 11 residues. With 6 bases clipped from V and 10 bases from J, the junction kept 5 bases outside the gene matches. CDR3 amino acids: CASSSQGRAFF. The CDR3, as DNA: TGTGCCAGCAGCTCACAGGGGAGAGCTTTCTTT.

This clone was counted a few times. The rearrangement uses TRBV23-1 and TRBJ2-5; a weak D match, TRBD1 (5 bases). TRBV23-1 is marked as an open reading frame, function uncertain. V shed 11 bases and J shed 1 base, with 20 bases lying between them. This CDR3 region has 15 residues. The chain's CDR3 is CARPIRAAPQETQYF. CDR3 DNA: TGCGCCCGACCTATCAGGGCCGCTCCCCAAGAGACCCAGTACTTC.

This chain uses TRBV9 with TRBJ2-5; a weak D match, TRBD2 (6 bases). The germline V gene encodes CDR1 SGDLS and CDR2 YYNGEE. The CDR3 loop spans 15 amino acids. The V end was cut by 3 bases, the J end by 5 bases, with 17 bases between. In nucleotides, the CDR3 is TGTGCCAGCAGCGCCGGGGGTCAACTTTGGGAGACCCAGTACTTC. It yields the protein CASSAGGQLWETQYF.

This clone was counted at least ten times. V and J are TRBV7-8 and TRBJ1-6, with TRBD1 matching over 7 bases. This CDR3 region has 18 residues. Looked up from germline, CDR1 is SGHVS and CDR2 is FQNEAQ. V was pared by 3 bases and J by 8 bases, with 16 bases of the junction left unmatched. The CDR3 nucleotides are TGTGCCAGCAGCTTCGAGGGGCAGACCGGGACAGCTGATTCACCCCTCCACTTT. Translated, it gives CASSFEGQTGTADSPLHF.

This clone was seen only a few times. The V and J genes are TRBV9 and TRBJ1-2; unclear D gene. This CDR3 has 17 amino acids. Trimming removed 4 bases from V and 4 bases from J, with 23 bases in between. Looked up from germline, CDR1 is SGDLS and CDR2 is YYNGEE. CDR3 nucleotides: TGTGCCAGCAGCCCACCGACTCATTCTAAATACTTCTATGGCTACACCTTC. It specifies CASSPPTHSKYFYGYTF.

The rearrangement links TRBV2 to TRBJ2-7; 9 bases map to TRBD1. Germline loops: CDR1 SNHLY, CDR2 FYNNEI. The CDR3 extends over 13 amino acids. V gave up 6 bases and J gave up 1 base; unmatched junction bases: 1. The CDR3 here is CASSGTGSYEQYF. The CDR3 region has the DNA TGTGCCAGCAGCGGGACAGGGTCCTACGAGCAGTACTTC. Supplemented by reference TRBV2 and TRBJ2-7, the full variable domain reads EPEVTQTPSHQVTQMGQEVILRCVPISNHLYFYWYRQILGQKVEFLVSFYNNEISEKSEIFDDQFSVERPDGSNFTLKIRSTKLEDSAMYFCASSGTGSYEQYFGPGTRLTVT.

V usage is TRBV6-5 and J usage is TRBJ2-4; D is unresolved. From germline, CDR1 is MNHEY and CDR2 SVGAGI. V was pared by 4 bases and J by 9 bases, with 13 bases between. CDR3 size: 13 residues. CDR3 sequence (DNA): TGTGCCAGCAGTTCGGCGACTGGCAGCATTCAGTACTTC. This sequence encodes CASSSATGSIQYF.

This chain uses TRBV7-9 with TRBJ2-5, with a tentative D call TRBD2 (6 bases). The J call is doubtful: the DNA matches TRBJ2-7 better. CDR1 is SEHNR, CDR2 FQNEAQ, per germline (reference sequence). The CDR3 is 12 amino acids. CDR3 residues: CASRSGTYEQYF. CDR3 nucleotides: TGTGCCAGCAGATCAGGGACTTACGAGCAGTACTTC.

The chain recombines TRBV6-1 with TRBJ2-7; 9 nucleotides align to TRBD2. The CDR3 is made up of 17 amino acids. CDR1 is MNHNS and CDR2 is SASEGT in the germline V gene. V shed 4 bases and J 2 bases; nucleotides not matched to a gene: 12. The CDR3 is CASSGRGPGLAPYEQYF. The CDR3 bases are TGTGCCAGCAGTGGAAGGGGACCGGGACTAGCACCCTACGAGCAGTACTTC.

The V gene is TRBV6-5, the J gene TRBJ1-3; 7 bases fit TRBD1. Germline V gene data show CDR1 as MNHEY and CDR2 as SVGAGI. Trimming cost V 5 bases and J 4 bases; bases outside gene matches: 5. CDR3 size: 14 residues. The CDR3 spells CASSEEGAGNTIYF. The CDR3 DNA sequence: TGTGCCAGCAGTGAGGAGGGGGCCGGAAACACCATATATTTT.

This clone is a singleton in its sample. The chain recombines TRBV28 with TRBJ2-7; D not certain. V was pared by 5 bases and J by 2 bases, with 4 bases between. Germline CDR1 reads MDHEN; CDR2 reads SYDVKM. This CDR3 spans 11 amino acids. The CDR3 DNA is TGTGCCAGCAGTCTCGCCTACGAGCAGTACTTC. Amino acids: CASSLAYEQYF.

The chain recombines TRBV19 with TRBJ2-1; 8 nucleotides align to TRBD2. CDR1 is LNHDA, CDR2 SQIVND, per germline (reference sequence). V dropped 3 bases and J dropped 5; count of bases not matched to a gene: 15. The CDR3 extends over 18 amino acids. The CDR3 DNA sequence: TGTGCCAGTAGTATCATAGGTTGGGGAGCGGGGGATCACAATGAGCAGTTCTTC. Its translation is CASSIIGWGAGDHNEQFF.

This chain joins TRBV7-2 and TRBJ2-1; D might be TRBD2 (5 bases). Germline CDR1 reads SGHTA; CDR2 reads FQGNSA. This CDR3 is built from 14 residues. The CDR3 nucleotides read TGTGTTAGCAAGCAGAAAGCGGCATACGATGAGCAGTTCTTC. Translation gives CVSKQKAAYDEQFF.

Here the CDR3 reads CASSQESSGRRSYNEQFF. CDR3 DNA sequence: TGTGCCAGCAGCCAAGAATCTAGCGGGAGGAGGTCCTACAATGAGCAGTTCTTC. The chain uses TRBV4-2 and TRBJ2-1, with TRBD2 matching 11 bases. V lost 0 bases and J lost 1; bases outside the gene matches: 5. The CDR3 is 18 amino acids. Germline V gene lookup returns CDR1 LGHNA and CDR2 YNFKEQ.

This clone showed up just once. The chain combines TRBV13 with TRBJ1-3; D call uncertain. Trimming left V 3 bases short and J 0 bases short, with 6 bases between. The CDR3 consists of 14 residues. CDR1 and CDR2 from the germline V gene are PRHDT and FYEKMQ (reference sequence). In DNA form, the CDR3 reads TGTGCCAGCAGCTTTAAATTCTCTGGAAACACCATATATTTT. The encoded protein is CASSFKFSGNTIYF.

This rearrangement joins TRBV5-1 to TRBJ1-5; D gene unclear. V lost 3 bases, J lost 3 bases, and 7 bases lay in between. The germline V gene encodes CDR1 SGHRS and CDR2 YFSETQ. The CDR3 runs to 13 residues. This CDR3 is CASSSGYNQPQHF. CDR3 DNA sequence: TGCGCCAGCAGCTCAGGTTACAATCAGCCCCAGCATTTT.

This clone was seen more than once but under ten times. This chain uses TRBV2 with TRBJ2-7; maybe TRBD2 (5 bases). Per the germline V gene, CDR1 is SNHLY and CDR2 is FYNNEI. V was shortened by 7 bases and J by 0 bases, with 13 bases between the two germline ends. The CDR3 loop spans 14 amino acids. CDR3 protein: CASNLVSDSYEQYF. CDR3 DNA sequence: TGTGCCAGCAATCTGGTTAGCGACTCCTACGAGCAGTACTTC.

V usage is TRBV11-2 and J usage is TRBJ2-1; TRBD1 matches at 10 bases. Germline V CDR1 and CDR2: SGHAT, FQNNGV. This CDR3 comprises 15 residues. Trimming took 2 bases from V and 9 from J; bases not matched to a gene: 7. The CDR3, as DNA: TGTGCCAGCAGCTTAAGGGACAGGGGCTCGCCTGAGCAGTTCTTC. This codes for CASSLRDRGSPEQFF.

Only one count was recorded for this clone. A read error may produce the germline difference seen at one junction end. This CDR3 reads CSSSLDRGTYEQYF. CDR3 coding DNA: TGTTCCAGCAGCTTAGATCGGGGGACCTACGAGCAGTACTTC. V usage is TRBV7-9 and J usage is TRBJ2-7; TRBD2 might be the D (6 bases). The CDR3 totals 14 residues. Germline CDR1 reads SEHNR; CDR2 reads FQNEAQ (reference sequence).

V is TRBV5-6 and J is TRBJ2-5, with no clear D. Deletions cut 2 bases from V and 2 bases from J, with 7 bases between. The CDR3 length is 13 residues. Germline CDR1 reads SGHDT; CDR2 reads YYEEEE. CDR3 coding DNA: TGTGCCAGCAGCTTTACGAGGCAAGAGACCCAGTACTTC. It translates to CASSFTRQETQYF.

DNA for the CDR3: TGTGCCAGCAGCTTCGACAGGCCGACTGAAGCTTTCTTT. The encoded protein is CASSFDRPTEAFF. This rearrangement joins TRBV6-5 to TRBJ1-1, with D perhaps matching TRBD1 (6 bases). The CDR3 runs 13 residues. V was clipped by 6 bases and J by 5 bases, with 13 bases between them. Germline V gene data show CDR1 as MNHEY and CDR2 as SVGAGI.